Following are 21 T cell receptor beta chains from one sample sequenced in a study of memory CD4+ T cells and cytomegalovirus serostatus. The sort gate was single viable CD3+CD4+CD8-CD45RO+ cells for memory CD4+ T cells. TCRdb keeps only in-frame clones here, not all; method: immunoSEQ multiplex PCR. Among approximately 50,000 clones listed, roughly 78% were seen once. Sequencing used memory CD4+ T cells from blood. The receptors here all came from an adult in good health and CMV-seronegative.

The chain is built from TRBV27 and TRBJ1-4, with D uncertain. V shed 5 bases and J shed 0 bases, with 28 bases lying between them. Germline loops: CDR1 MNHEY, CDR2 SMNVEV (reference sequence). This CDR3 region has 21 residues. CDR3 DNA sequence: TGTGCCAGCAGTGCAAAACGGGATACGAGGGCTGGTACCGCAACTAATGAAAAACTGTTTTTT. Translation: CASSAKRDTRAGTATNEKLFF.

This clone has a handful of counts. The genes are TRBV5-6 and TRBJ2-5; TRBD1 agrees at 9 bases. The CDR3 runs 15 residues. Germline V gives CDR1 SGHDT, CDR2 YYEEEE. With V trimmed by 2 bases and J by 3 bases, 5 bases remained unmatched. The CDR3 here is CASSLGDREKETQYF. DNA of the CDR3: TGTGCCAGCAGCTTAGGGGACAGGGAGAAAGAGACCCAGTACTTC. The variable domain in full, with the rest retrieved from reference TRBV5-6 and TRBJ2-5, is DAGVTQSPTHLIKTRGQQVTLRCSPKSGHDTVSWYQQALGQGPQFIFQYYEEEERQRGNFPDRFSGHQFPNYSSELNVNALLLGDSALYLCASSLGDREKETQYFGPGTRLLVL.

The J gene is TRBJ2-1, the V gene TRBV15; 7 bases line up with TRBD2. Trimming at V came to 0 bases and at J to 0 bases, leaving 11 bases not matched to a gene. The CDR3 loop spans 19 amino acids. Germline V lookup: CDR1 LNHNV, CDR2 YYDKDF (reference sequence). The CDR3 loop is CATSRDTIGAGFSYNEQFF. The CDR3 nucleotides are TGTGCCACCAGCAGAGACACCATCGGAGCGGGGTTCTCCTACAATGAGCAGTTCTTC.

This rearrangement joins TRBV7-9 to TRBJ2-7, with D possibly matching TRBD1 (5 bases). Germline lookup yields CDR1 SEHNR and CDR2 FQNEAQ (reference sequence). Trimming left V 2 bases short and J 12 bases short, with 11 bases between. The CDR3 is made up of 11 amino acids. In nucleotides, the CDR3 is TGTGCCAGCAGCTTACCTCCAGGGCTGTACTTC. This translates into CASSLPPGLYF.

This chain connects TRBV27 to TRBJ2-7; D perhaps matches TRBD1 (6 bases). Trimming pared 0 bases from V and 6 bases from J, leaving 18 bases between. Germline CDR1 is MNHEY and CDR2 is SMNVEV (reference sequence). The CDR3 is 16 residues long. CDR3 protein: CASSLSTGSGVGEQYF. In nucleotides, the CDR3 is TGTGCCAGCAGTTTATCCACAGGGAGTGGGGTCGGCGAGCAGTACTTC.

The chain has TRBV11-2 and TRBJ2-1; D possibly corresponds to TRBD2 (5 bases). With 6 bases removed from V and 6 bases from J, the gap between germline ends came to 18 bases. The CDR3 runs to 15 residues. Per germline, CDR1 SGHAT and CDR2 FQNNGV. In nucleotides, the CDR3 is TGTGCCAGCAGGCAAACTAGTTGGAAGGGCAATGAGCAGTTCTTC. Translated, it gives CASRQTSWKGNEQFF.

V usage is TRBV5-1 and J usage is TRBJ1-2; D remains ambiguous. Trimming removed 0 bases at V and 6 bases at J, with 9 bases between. This CDR3 has 13 residues. From germline, CDR1 is SGHRS and CDR2 YFSETQ. The DNA for the CDR3 is TGCGCCAGCAGCTTGGTGGGCTCGGATGGCTACACCTTC. This sequence encodes CASSLVGSDGYTF.

V and J are TRBV6-1 and TRBJ1-1; D is perhaps TRBD1 (5 bases). The CDR3 has 13 residues. Germline V gene lookup returns CDR1 MNHNS and CDR2 SASEGT. V shed 8 bases and J shed 4 bases, with 14 bases lying between them. The CDR3 loop reads CASSVAGGTEAFF. The CDR3 coding sequence is TGTGCCAGCTCAGTTGCGGGGGGCACTGAAGCTTTCTTT.

This rearrangement joins TRBV7-6 to TRBJ2-1; no clear D. In germline, CDR1 is SGHVS, CDR2 FNYEAQ. The CDR3 is 12 residues long. Trimming took off 5 bases at V and 8 bases at J, with 10 bases between the two ends. The CDR3 coding sequence is TGTGCCAGCAGCCCAGGCGGCCATGAGCAGTTCTTC. Protein sequence: CASSPGGHEQFF.

There are a few counts of this clone. V and J are TRBV19 and TRBJ2-7, with 7 bases fitting TRBD1. Per the germline V gene, CDR1 is LNHDA and CDR2 is SQIVND (reference sequence). The CDR3 spans 12 residues. With 5 bases clipped from V and 6 bases from J, the junction kept 4 bases outside the gene matches. The CDR3 sequence: CASSHRGGEQYF. The CDR3 DNA sequence: TGTGCCAGTAGTCACAGGGGCGGCGAGCAGTACTTC.

The chain couples TRBV25-1 to TRBJ2-2, with D unclear. CDR1 is MGHDK, CDR2 SYGVNS, per germline. The ends were cut back, 1 base at V and 6 bases at J, with 9 bases in the middle. The CDR3 runs to 14 residues. Here the CDR3 DNA reads TGTGCCAGCAGTGAATCAGGATGGGCCGGGGAGCTGTTTTTT. Its protein is CASSESGWAGELFF.

The gene calls are TRBV4-1 and TRBJ1-4; D call uncertain. The germline V gene encodes CDR1 MGHRA and CDR2 YSYEKL. The CDR3 consists of 15 residues. V lost 0 bases and J 2 bases, leaving 7 bases between the germline ends. Here the CDR3 reads CASSQDFRTNEKLFF. Written as DNA, the CDR3 is TGCGCCAGCAGCCAAGATTTCAGGACTAATGAAAAACTGTTTTTT.

The chain joins TRBV19 to TRBJ1-5; 7 bases are a match to TRBD1. The V segment lost 4 bases and the J segment 2 bases; nucleotides outside the gene matches: 5. The CDR3 runs 15 residues. Germline assignment: CDR1 LNHDA and CDR2 SQIVND (reference sequence). The CDR3 nucleotides read TGTGCCAGTAGTAACACCGGGACAGGCAATCAGCCCCAGCATTTT. Encoded protein: CASSNTGTGNQPQHF.

This sequence joins TRBV19 and TRBJ1-5; 7 bases agree with TRBD1. This CDR3 spans 13 amino acids. The J segment lost 2 bases and the V segment lost 10 bases, leaving 5 bases of the junction unmatched. Germline V CDR1 and CDR2: LNHDA, SQIVND (reference sequence). The CDR3 bases are TGTGCCACCTCCAGGGGGGGCAATCAGCCCCAGCATTTT. Encoded protein: CATSRGGNQPQHF.

The J gene is TRBJ2-7, the V gene TRBV7-9; 8 positions match TRBD2. This CDR3 spans 14 amino acids. Germline loops: CDR1 SEHNR, CDR2 FQNEAQ (reference sequence). V shed 7 bases and J 2 bases; nucleotides not matched to a gene: 7. The CDR3 DNA reads TGTGCCAGCAACATAGCGGGGACAACCTACGAGCAGTACTTC. Amino acids: CASNIAGTTYEQYF.

This clone was counted once. The gene calls are TRBV19 and TRBJ1-2; D unresolved. Looked up from germline, CDR1 is LNHDA and CDR2 is SQIVND (reference sequence). The CDR3 totals 14 residues. V was clipped by 8 bases and J by 0 bases, with 13 bases between them. The CDR3 DNA reads TGTGCCAGTTGGGGTGGGCCTCCTAACTATGGCTACACCTTC. Protein: CASWGGPPNYGYTF.

This rearrangement joins TRBV6-1 to TRBJ1-1, with a tentative D call TRBD1 (5 bases). The CDR3 is 13 residues long. Trimming took 2 bases from V and 2 from J, leaving 6 bases between them. The germline V gene encodes CDR1 MNHNS and CDR2 SASEGT. The CDR3 is CASSEQGNTEAFF. For the CDR3, the DNA is TGTGCCAGCAGTGAACAGGGCAACACTGAAGCTTTCTTT.

The rearrangement links TRBV19 to TRBJ1-1; 7 positions agree with TRBD1. Losses at the gene ends were 5 bases for V and 5 bases for J; bases not matched to a gene: 14. Germline V gives CDR1 LNHDA, CDR2 SQIVND (reference sequence). CDR3 length: 16 amino acids. In DNA, the CDR3 is TGTGCCAGTAGTCTCCACTTGGGACAGCGGTATACTGAAGCTTTCTTT. It yields the protein CASSLHLGQRYTEAFF.

The chain combines TRBV6-6 with TRBJ2-7, with TRBD1 as a possible D gene (5 bases). The germline CDR1 and CDR2 sequences are MNHNY and SVGAGI (reference sequence). V lost 6 bases, J lost 4 bases, and 10 bases lay in between. This CDR3 has 12 amino acids. CDR3 protein: CASSQGFYEQYF. DNA for the CDR3: TGTGCCAGCAGCCAGGGCTTTTACGAGCAGTACTTC.

The rearrangement joins TRBV30 to TRBJ2-2; D is uncertain. Germline CDR1 GTSNPN, CDR2 SVGIG (reference sequence). The length of the CDR3 is 15 residues. V was cut by 1 base and J by 4 bases, with 13 bases left in between. The CDR3 reads CAWSGQHLSTGELFF. The CDR3 nucleotides are TGTGCCTGGAGTGGGCAGCACTTATCCACCGGGGAGCTGTTTTTT.

The V gene is TRBV10-1, the J gene TRBJ2-7; 8 bases fit TRBD1. CDR3 length: 12 amino acids. From germline, CDR1 is WNHNN and CDR2 SYGVQD (reference sequence). V dropped 5 bases and J dropped 10; count of bases not matched to a gene: 7. As DNA, the CDR3 is TGCGCCAGCAGTTCCGGACAGGGACCTCAGTACTTC. Translating it yields CASSSGQGPQYF.